These T cell receptor beta chains were read from a single sample in a study of quantifying T cell responses using KT2 cells. One entry per CDR3 protein, called by TCRdb with MiXCR from the UMI-ligation and nested PCR reads. The sample yields tens of thousands of distinct CDR3 sequences, 9% to 15% seen once. The specimen sequenced was PBMCs spiked with cells of the T cell clone KT2. The receptors stem from a human donor. The CDR3 runs from the conserved cysteine through the conserved F or W. Each record gives: V gene, clone size, J gene, D gene, CDR3 DNA, CDR3 protein. A D gene is named only where the DNA matches it firmly. The listing skips clone size in some rows; elsewhere it reads once, few, many or a size class.

TRBV6-4,many,TRBJ2-5,NA,TGTGCCAGCAGTGCTCACTCCCAAGAGACCCAGTACTTC,CASSAHSQETQYF
TRBV11-2,NA,TRBJ2-7,NA,TGTGCCAGCAGCTTAAGGGAATTCTACGAGCAGTACTTC,CASSLREFYEQYF
TRBV20-1,NA,TRBJ2-5,NA,TGCAGTGTCGCGGGGGCAGGTTTTTCGAGTGCATACTTC,CSVAGAGFSSAYF
TRBV7-9,few,TRBJ1-1,NA,TGTGCCAGCAGCTTAAGCAACACTGAAGCTTTCTTT,CASSLSNTEAFF
TRBV27,NA,TRBJ2-7,NA,TGTGCCAGCAGTGGATCCTGGTTCAACGAGCAGTACTTC,CASSGSWFNEQYF
TRBV2,NA,TRBJ2-1,TRBD2,TGTGCCAGCAGCCCCATACTAGCGGCGAGCTCCTACAATGAGCAGTTCTTC,CASSPILAASSYNEQFF
TRBV10-3,few,TRBJ2-7,TRBD2,TGTGCCATCAGTGAACGGGGGGGACTCAACGAGCAGTACTTC,CAISERGGLNEQYF
TRBV18,NA,TRBJ2-7,TRBD2,TGTGCCAGCTCGGCCGGGACTAGCGGGAGGGGCCCCTACGAGCAGTACTTC,CASSAGTSGRGPYEQYF
TRBV2,NA,TRBJ1-2,NA,TGTGCCAGCAGAAGAGATAAGGGTCGCTATGGCTACACCTTC,CASRRDKGRYGYTF
TRBV7-8,NA,TRBJ2-2,NA,TGTGCCAGCAGCGTACGTTGGACCGGGGAGCTGTTTTTT,CASSVRWTGELFF
TRBV2,NA,TRBJ1-5,NA,TGTGCCAGCAGCCTGGACGGACATAGCAATCAGCCCCAGCATTTT,CASSLDGHSNQPQHF
TRBV29-1,NA,TRBJ1-1,NA,TGCAGCGTGTTAGAGGCTAGGGGGTACACTGAAGCTTTCTTT,CSVLEARGYTEAFF
TRBV20-1,NA,TRBJ1-2,NA,TGCAGTGCTAGGATCGGGCAGGGCCACTATGGCTACACCTTC,CSARIGQGHYGYTF
TRBV9,NA,TRBJ2-3,TRBD2,TGTGCCAGCAGCTATAGCGGGAGGGCCTCAGATACGCAGTATTTT,CASSYSGRASDTQYF
TRBV12-3/TRBV12-4,few,TRBJ1-5,NA,TGTGCCAGCAGTTTGGGAGGGCATCAGCCCCAGCATTTT,CASSLGGHQPQHF
TRBV18,few,TRBJ1-2,NA,TGTGCCAGCTCACCAGAGGGACCTAACTATGGCTACACCTTC,CASSPEGPNYGYTF